These T cell receptor beta chains were read from a single sample in a study of cytomegalovirus exposure and HLA in healthy donors. Produced via immunoSEQ multiplex PCR; TCRdb's table is partial and in-frame only. The data contain under 300,000 clones, around 85% of them singletons. Sequenced material: PBMCs. The receptors originated from a woman in her twenties or thirties in good health and CMV-seropositive. Each CDR3 is given with its conserved first and last residue. The order of the fields is CDR3 length, J gene, V gene, D gene, clone size, CDR3 protein, CDR3 DNA. The D gene is left open where the match is weak. A row's size may be missing; if present it is once, few, many or a size class.

len: 13
j_gene: TRBJ2-1
v_gene: TRBV27
d_gene: TRBD1
abundance: .
CDR3aa: CASRRTGGTEQFF
CDR3nt: TGTGCCAGCAGGCGGACAGGGGGAACTGAGCAGTTCTTC

len: 15
j_gene: TRBJ2-3
v_gene: TRBV5-1
d_gene: TRBD2
abundance: .
CDR3aa: CASSGTGASGSSPYF
CDR3nt: TGCGCCAGCAGCGGGACGGGGGCTAGCGGGAGTAGCCCGTATTTT

len: 15
j_gene: TRBJ2-6
v_gene: TRBV6-4
d_gene: .
abundance: .
CDR3aa: CASSDSSSGANVLTF
CDR3nt: TGTGCCAGCAGTGACTCGAGCTCTGGGGCCAACGTCCTGACTTTC

len: 17
j_gene: TRBJ2-1
v_gene: TRBV19
d_gene: TRBD2
abundance: .
CDR3aa: CASRTSLAGGPWNEQFF
CDR3nt: TGTGCCAGTAGGACCTCTCTAGCGGGAGGGCCTTGGAATGAGCAGTTCTTC

len: 14
j_gene: TRBJ2-7
v_gene: TRBV27
d_gene: .
abundance: .
CDR3aa: CASSSDLGSYEQYF
CDR3nt: TGTGCCAGCAGTTCAGACTTGGGCTCCTACGAGCAGTACTTC

len: 14
j_gene: TRBJ2-1
v_gene: TRBV6-5
d_gene: .
abundance: .
CDR3aa: CASRPQPSYNEQFF
CDR3nt: TGTGCCAGCAGGCCACAGCCCTCCTACAATGAGCAGTTCTTC

len: 17
j_gene: TRBJ1-4
v_gene: TRBV28
d_gene: TRBD1
abundance: .
CDR3aa: CASSPLRPDRVEEKLFF
CDR3nt: TGTGCCAGCAGTCCCCTACGGCCGGACAGGGTCGAGGAAAAACTGTTTTTT

len: 14
j_gene: TRBJ2-5
v_gene: TRBV5-1
d_gene: TRBD1
abundance: .
CDR3aa: CASSRDRGLETQYF
CDR3nt: TGCGCCAGCAGTCGCGACAGGGGCTTAGAGACCCAGTACTTC

len: 15
j_gene: TRBJ1-1
v_gene: TRBV11-2
d_gene: .
abundance: .
CDR3aa: CASSLVPGSDTEAFF
CDR3nt: TGTGCCAGCAGCTTAGTGCCGGGTTCGGACACTGAAGCTTTCTTT

len: 15
j_gene: TRBJ2-5
v_gene: TRBV28
d_gene: TRBD1
abundance: .
CDR3aa: CASSLSGTEQETQYF
CDR3nt: TGTGCCAGCAGTTTATCCGGGACAGAGCAAGAGACCCAGTACTTC

len: 15
j_gene: TRBJ2-7
v_gene: TRBV11-2
d_gene: TRBD2
abundance: once
CDR3aa: CASSFDLKTSAEQYF
CDR3nt: TGTGCCAGCAGCTTCGACTTAAAAACTAGCGCCGAGCAGTACTTC

len: 14
j_gene: TRBJ2-5
v_gene: TRBV18
d_gene: TRBD2
abundance: .
CDR3aa: CASSLSGSGETQYF
CDR3nt: TGTGCCAGCTCACTTAGCGGGAGCGGGGAGACCCAGTACTTC

len: 14
j_gene: TRBJ2-1
v_gene: TRBV7-2
d_gene: .
abundance: few
CDR3aa: CASSFQDSYNEQFF
CDR3nt: TGTGCCAGCAGCTTTCAGGACTCCTACAATGAGCAGTTCTTC

len: 17
j_gene: TRBJ2-4
v_gene: TRBV11-2
d_gene: TRBD2
abundance: .
CDR3aa: CASSRLAGPVAKNIQYF
CDR3nt: TGTGCCAGCAGCCGACTAGCGGGACCCGTAGCCAAAAACATTCAGTACTTC

len: 13
j_gene: TRBJ1-1
v_gene: TRBV6-5
d_gene: .
abundance: .
CDR3aa: CASRRGGVTEAFF
CDR3nt: TGTGCCAGCAGGCGGGGCGGAGTCACTGAAGCTTTCTTT

len: 16
j_gene: TRBJ2-1
v_gene: TRBV9
d_gene: .
abundance: .
CDR3aa: CASSVDVGVTYNEQFF
CDR3nt: TGTGCCAGCAGCGTAGATGTGGGAGTAACCTACAATGAGCAGTTCTTC

len: 13
j_gene: TRBJ2-5
v_gene: TRBV7-7
d_gene: .
abundance: .
CDR3aa: CASSLDQGTSQYF
CDR3nt: TGTGCTAGCAGCTTAGATCAGGGTACGAGCCAGTACTTC

len: 16
j_gene: TRBJ2-7
v_gene: TRBV5-1
d_gene: TRBD2
abundance: .
CDR3aa: CASSFTGTSNPYEQYF
CDR3nt: TGCGCCAGCAGCTTCACCGGGACTAGCAATCCCTACGAGCAGTACTTC

len: 17
j_gene: TRBJ2-2
v_gene: TRBV27
d_gene: .
abundance: .
CDR3aa: CASSLSSSSANTGELFF
CDR3nt: TGTGCCAGCAGTTTATCTTCGTCTAGTGCGAACACCGGGGAGCTGTTTTTT

len: 13
j_gene: TRBJ2-7
v_gene: TRBV5-1
d_gene: .
abundance: once
CDR3aa: CASSLGAGGEQYF
CDR3nt: TGCGCCAGCAGCTTGGGGGCAGGAGGCGAGCAGTACTTC

len: 18
j_gene: TRBJ2-6
v_gene: TRBV5-6
d_gene: .
abundance: .
CDR3aa: CASSLDRDRASGANVLTF
CDR3nt: TGTGCCAGCAGCTTGGACAGGGATCGGGCCTCTGGGGCCAACGTCCTGACTTTC

len: 11
j_gene: TRBJ2-3
v_gene: TRBV20-1
d_gene: .
abundance: .
CDR3aa: CSARSRQAQYF
CDR3nt: TGCAGTGCTAGGTCGCGACAGGCGCAGTATTTT

len: 15
j_gene: TRBJ1-1
v_gene: TRBV5-1
d_gene: TRBD1
abundance: once
CDR3aa: CASSLWTGENTEAFF
CDR3nt: TGCGCCAGCAGCTTGTGGACAGGGGAGAACACTGAAGCTTTCTTT

len: 18
j_gene: TRBJ2-2
v_gene: TRBV27
d_gene: .
abundance: .
CDR3aa: CATKTTGGNRVYTGELFF
CDR3nt: TGTGCCACTAAAACCACCGGAGGTAACAGGGTGTACACCGGGGAGCTGTTTTTT

len: 12
j_gene: TRBJ1-2
v_gene: TRBV6-5
d_gene: .
abundance: .
CDR3aa: CASSPGLWGYTF
CDR3nt: TGTGCCAGCAGCCCGGGTTTGTGGGGCTACACCTTC

len: 13
j_gene: TRBJ2-3
v_gene: TRBV6-6
d_gene: .
abundance: .
CDR3aa: CASNSDNTDTQYF
CDR3nt: TGTGCCAGCAATAGCGACAACACAGATACGCAGTATTTT

len: 15
j_gene: TRBJ1-4
v_gene: TRBV5-1
d_gene: TRBD1
abundance: .
CDR3aa: CASSLGTGNREKLFF
CDR3nt: TGCGCCAGCAGCTTGGGGACAGGGAATAGGGAAAAACTGTTTTTT

len: 16
j_gene: TRBJ2-2
v_gene: TRBV11-3
d_gene: TRBD1
abundance: .
CDR3aa: CASSLGGQGRTGELFF
CDR3nt: TGTGCCAGCAGCTTAGGGGGACAGGGAAGGACCGGGGAGCTGTTTTTT

len: 17
j_gene: TRBJ2-2
v_gene: TRBV5-8
d_gene: TRBD2
abundance: once
CDR3aa: CASSSEPSGSKSGELFF
CDR3nt: TGTGCCAGCAGCTCGGAACCTAGCGGGAGTAAATCCGGGGAGCTGTTTTTT